This T cell receptor (beta chain) comes out of a study of blood T cell repertoires in COVID-19. The overall study: Sample material is recorded as cDNA or gDNA derived from T cells, B-cell-depleted T cells, or PBMCs.

The CDR3 runs 16 residues. The trim removed 3 bases at V and 1 base at J, leaving 6 bases unmatched. The germline CDR1 and CDR2 sequences are SGHRS and YFSETQ. Authors' analysis steps: The authors estimated nucleated cell counts from reference gene primer amplification. Assay: immunoSEQ multiplex PCR; the TCRdb copy retains only in-frame clones and omits some. That table gives V, J and clone size, and the DNA gave D and trimming. The profile shows 200,000 to 250,000 clones, roughly 80% of them singletons. The rearrangement links TRBV5-1 to TRBJ1-3, with TRBD1 matching over 8 bases. Material: PBMCs or T cells enriched from blood (not recorded which). This clonotype originated in a woman aged 40 to 55 with acute COVID-19. CDR3 protein: CASSYQGQGSGNTIYF. In DNA, the CDR3 is TGCGCCAGCAGCTATCAAGGACAGGGATCTGGAAACACCATATATTTT.